The entry below describes one T cell receptor (beta chain). The CDR3 is made up of 14 amino acids. Germline CDR1 reads LNHDA; CDR2 reads SQIVND (reference sequence). V was trimmed by 4 bases and J by 1 base, leaving 10 bases between them. The data derive from a study of shared clonotypes between healthy human individuals. Deep-level settings were used for running the assay. Sequencing was performed with immunoSEQ multiplex PCR; in TCRdb, only in-frame clones are kept and a portion is missing. The sample lists about 680,000 clones, 55% to 85% occurring once. Donors, healthy HIV-negative adults, lacked recent acute infections or vaccinations. A CD45RA+ naive subset and a CD45RA-negative memory subset were split from CD4+ cells.

The V and J genes are TRBV19 and TRBJ1-1; D is ambiguous. Input material: memory CD4+ T cells sorted from blood. The subset here: CD45RA-negative fraction. This TCR derives from a young woman in good health. The CDR3 DNA sequence: TGTGCCAGTAGTACCCCTGGACGGAACACTGAAGCTTTCTTT. Its translation: CASSTPGRNTEAFF.